The 12 T cell receptor beta chains below were found in one sample sequenced in a study of T cells in Graves' hyperthyroidism and ophthalmopathy. It was RNA transcripts that yielded the amplified TCR beta CDR3 regions. In the first-round RT-PCR of the TCR CDR3, the HTBI primer set was used. TCRdb re-analysed the multiplex PCR reads in MiXCR, keeping a single row per CDR3 protein. The data hold approximately 610,000 distinct CDR3 sequences, with about 14% observed a single time. The specimen was blood. Every receptor here comes from a woman aged 40 to 49 with Graves' ophthalmopathy.

This clonotype was seen only a few times. This chain joins TRBV18 and TRBJ2-5; the D call may be TRBD1 or TRBD2 (5 bases each). Germline V gives CDR1 KGHSH, CDR2 LQKENI. V lost 8 bases, J lost 2 bases, and 18 bases lay in between. This CDR3 has 15 amino acids. CDR3 protein: CASRFEGTGQETQYF. CDR3 DNA: TGTGCCAGCCGCTTTGAGGGCACAGGACAAGAGACCCAGTACTTC.

This clonotype has at least ten counts. The chain carries TRBV6-5 and TRBJ2-5; weak D call: TRBD1 (5 bases). The CDR3 is 14 amino acids. CDR1 is MNHEY and CDR2 is SVGAGI in the germline V gene. V dropped 6 bases and J dropped 1 base, with 12 bases sitting between them. As DNA, the CDR3 is TGTGCCAGCAGATACGGACACAGCCAAGAGACCCAGTACTTC. It yields the protein CASRYGHSQETQYF.

Many counts were recorded for this clonotype. The CDR3 DNA follows: TGTGCCAGCAGGGGACAGGGGGCTGGCTCCTACGAGCAGTACTTC. This codes for CASRGQGAGSYEQYF. V is TRBV6-5 and J is TRBJ2-7; 12 bases fit TRBD1. The J segment lost 0 bases and the V segment lost 6 bases, leaving 3 bases of the junction unmatched. Germline V CDR1 and CDR2: MNHEY, SVGAGI. This CDR3 has 15 residues.

At least ten counts were recorded for this clonotype. V gene TRBV29-1 combines with J gene TRBJ2-7; D is unresolved. The CDR3 covers 11 residues. Germline V lookup: CDR1 SQVTM, CDR2 ANQGSEA. Trimming pared 1 base from V and 7 bases from J, leaving 8 bases between. Here the CDR3 reads CSVEVFWEQYF. The CDR3 DNA reads TGCAGCGTTGAAGTGTTTTGGGAGCAGTACTTC.

The chain joins TRBV24-1 to TRBJ1-1; D may be TRBD1 (6 bases). CDR1 is KGHDR and CDR2 is SFDVKD in the germline V gene. The CDR3 consists of 14 residues. Trimming removed 6 bases from V and 6 bases from J, with 16 bases in between. The chain's CDR3 is CATSSEGQRAEAFF. In DNA, the CDR3 is TGTGCCACCAGTTCCGAGGGACAACGCGCTGAAGCTTTCTTT.

V and J are TRBV9 and TRBJ1-2; TRBD1 aligns across 8 bases. Germline CDR1 is SGDLS and CDR2 is YYNGEE. V gave up 0 bases and J gave up 8 bases; unmatched junction bases: 9. The CDR3 length is 15 residues. For the CDR3, the DNA is TGTGCCAGCAGCGTAGCAAAACAGGGGGACGGGGGCTACACCTTC. Translated: CASSVAKQGDGGYTF.

This clonotype was counted many times. The chain recombines TRBV6-2 or TRBV6-3 with TRBJ2-7; D gene unclear. Germline V gene sequence: CDR1 MNHEY, CDR2 SVGEGT. V lost 8 bases and J 2 bases, leaving 13 bases between the germline ends. This CDR3 contains 13 residues. In DNA form, the CDR3 reads TGTGCCAGCGGCCCTTATTCAACCTACGAGCAGTACTTC. It encodes CASGPYSTYEQYF.

This clonotype was recorded many times. The chain carries TRBV30 and TRBJ1-1, with no clear D. Trimming took off 0 bases at V and 13 bases at J, with 12 bases between the two ends. CDR1 is GTSNPN and CDR2 is SVGIG in the germline V gene (reference sequence). The CDR3 has 11 residues. The CDR3 sequence is CAWSVSGYVFF. The CDR3 coding sequence is TGTGCCTGGAGTGTATCTGGATATGTTTTCTTT.

This clonotype has only a few counts. It may be a read error: a sequence one base away is much more abundant. The CDR3 ends on some other residue instead of the conserved phenylalanine or tryptophan, so this is likely a read error. The J gene is TRBJ2-5, the V gene TRBV10-3; tentatively, D is TRBD2 (5 bases). The germline V gene has CDR1 ENHRY and CDR2 SYGVKD. CDR3 length equals 14 residues. V lost 0 bases and J 5 bases, leaving 10 bases between the germline ends. The CDR3 DNA reads TGTGCCATCAGTGAGTCGAAGAGAGGGGAGACCCAGTACCTC. Amino acids: CAISESKRGETQYL.

This clonotype has more than one count but fewer than ten. V usage is TRBV9 and J usage is TRBJ2-7; 12 nucleotides line up with TRBD2. This CDR3 contains 16 residues. V trimming: 4 bases; J trimming: 3 bases; junction bases outside the gene matches: 8. In germline, CDR1 is SGDLS, CDR2 YYNGEE. DNA of the CDR3: TGTGCCAGCAGCAAAGGGCTAGCGGGAGGGGTCTACGAGCAGTACTTC. This gives the protein CASSKGLAGGVYEQYF.

A few counts support this clonotype. The V gene is TRBV16, the J gene TRBJ1-2; D uncertain. Germline V gives CDR1 KGHSY, CDR2 FQNENV. Trimming left V 4 bases short and J 2 bases short, with 20 bases between. The CDR3 consists of 17 residues. For the CDR3, the DNA is TGTGCCAGCAGCCCTAACCTCGGGTCTGAAGGGAACTATGGCTACACCTTC. Amino acid sequence: CASSPNLGSEGNYGYTF.

There are many counts of this clonotype. The chain recombines TRBV7-3 with TRBJ2-2; 12 nucleotides align to TRBD1. V trimming: 5 bases; J trimming: 5 bases; junction bases outside the gene matches: 6. Germline V gene sequence: CDR1 SGHTA, CDR2 FQGTGA. This CDR3 region has 16 residues. Written as DNA, the CDR3 is TGTGCCAGCAGCCCCCCGGGACAGGGGGCGACCGGGGAGCTGTTTTTT. It specifies CASSPPGQGATGELFF.